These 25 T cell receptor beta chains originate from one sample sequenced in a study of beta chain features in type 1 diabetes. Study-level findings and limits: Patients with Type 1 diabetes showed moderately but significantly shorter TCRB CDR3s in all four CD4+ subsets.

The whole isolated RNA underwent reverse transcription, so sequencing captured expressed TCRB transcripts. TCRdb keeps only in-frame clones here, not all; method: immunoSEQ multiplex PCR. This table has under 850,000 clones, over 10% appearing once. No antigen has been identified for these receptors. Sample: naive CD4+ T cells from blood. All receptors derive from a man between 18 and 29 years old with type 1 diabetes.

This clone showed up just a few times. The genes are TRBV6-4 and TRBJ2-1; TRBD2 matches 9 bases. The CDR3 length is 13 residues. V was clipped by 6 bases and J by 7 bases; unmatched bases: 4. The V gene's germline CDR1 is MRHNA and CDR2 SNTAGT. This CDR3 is CASRSGGLNEQFF. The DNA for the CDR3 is TGTGCCAGCAGGAGCGGGGGGTTAAATGAGCAGTTCTTC.

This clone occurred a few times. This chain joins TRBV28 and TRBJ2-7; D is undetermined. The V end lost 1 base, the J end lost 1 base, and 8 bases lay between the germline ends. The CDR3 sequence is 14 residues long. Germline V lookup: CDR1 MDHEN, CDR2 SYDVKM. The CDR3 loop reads CASSLSVRSYEQYF. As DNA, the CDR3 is TGTGCCAGCAGTTTATCGGTCAGATCCTACGAGCAGTACTTC.

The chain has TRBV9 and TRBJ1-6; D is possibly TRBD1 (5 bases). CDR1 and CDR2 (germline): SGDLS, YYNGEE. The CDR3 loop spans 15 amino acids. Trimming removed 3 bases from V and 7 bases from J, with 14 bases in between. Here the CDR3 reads CASSATGGGNSPLHF. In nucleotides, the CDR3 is TGTGCCAGCAGCGCGACGGGGGGTGGAAATTCACCCCTCCACTTT.

This CDR3 reads CASSPGTDKETQYF. As DNA, the CDR3 is TGTGCCAGCTCACCGGGGACCGATAAAGAGACCCAGTACTTC. The chain employs TRBV18 and TRBJ2-5; D is possibly TRBD1 or TRBD2 (5 bases each). Germline CDR1 reads KGHSH; CDR2 reads LQKENI. V dropped 3 bases and J dropped 3 bases, with 11 bases sitting between them. This CDR3 comprises 14 residues.

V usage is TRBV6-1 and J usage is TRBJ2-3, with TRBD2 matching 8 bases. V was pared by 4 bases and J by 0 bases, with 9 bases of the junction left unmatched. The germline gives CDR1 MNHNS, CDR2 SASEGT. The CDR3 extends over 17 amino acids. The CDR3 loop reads CASSAPPGLVSTDTQYF. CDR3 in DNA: TGTGCCAGCAGTGCCCCACCGGGACTAGTGAGCACAGATACGCAGTATTTT.

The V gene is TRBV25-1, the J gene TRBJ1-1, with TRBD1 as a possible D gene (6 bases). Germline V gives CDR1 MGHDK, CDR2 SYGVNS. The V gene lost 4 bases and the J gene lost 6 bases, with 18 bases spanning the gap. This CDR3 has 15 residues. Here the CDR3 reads CASSAGGRKFAEAFF. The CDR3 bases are TGTGCCAGCAGTGCCGGGGGGCGCAAATTCGCTGAAGCTTTCTTT.

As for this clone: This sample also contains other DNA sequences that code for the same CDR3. The CDR3 DNA reads as TGTGCCAGCAGCTTGGCTGGGGGGTCCTACGAGCAGTACTTC. It is translated as CASSLAGGSYEQYF. The genes are TRBV5-4 and TRBJ2-7; possible D gene TRBD2, 6 bases. This CDR3 contains 14 residues. Between the trimmed V and J ends, which lost 0 bases and 1 base, there was a span of 8 bases. Germline V CDR1 and CDR2: SGHNT, YYREEE (reference sequence).

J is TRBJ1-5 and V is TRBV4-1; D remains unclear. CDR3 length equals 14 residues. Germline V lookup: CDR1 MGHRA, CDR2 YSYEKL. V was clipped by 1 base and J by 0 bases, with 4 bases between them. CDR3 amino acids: CASSQAYSNQPQHF. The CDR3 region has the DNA TGCGCCAGCAGCCAAGCGTATAGCAATCAGCCCCAGCATTTT.

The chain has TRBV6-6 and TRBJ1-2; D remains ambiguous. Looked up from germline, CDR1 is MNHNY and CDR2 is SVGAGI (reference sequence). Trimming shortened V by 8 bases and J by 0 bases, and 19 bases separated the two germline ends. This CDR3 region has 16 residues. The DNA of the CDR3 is TGTGCCAGCGGCCTACATTCGGACCGAGCTAACTATGGCTACACCTTC. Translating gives CASGLHSDRANYGYTF.

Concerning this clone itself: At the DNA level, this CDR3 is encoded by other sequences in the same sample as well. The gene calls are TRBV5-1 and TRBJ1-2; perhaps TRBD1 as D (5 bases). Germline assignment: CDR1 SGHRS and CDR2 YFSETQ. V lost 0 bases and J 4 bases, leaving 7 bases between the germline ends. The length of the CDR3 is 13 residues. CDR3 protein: CASSLDGTYGYTF. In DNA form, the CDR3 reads TGCGCCAGCAGCTTGGACGGGACCTATGGCTACACCTTC.

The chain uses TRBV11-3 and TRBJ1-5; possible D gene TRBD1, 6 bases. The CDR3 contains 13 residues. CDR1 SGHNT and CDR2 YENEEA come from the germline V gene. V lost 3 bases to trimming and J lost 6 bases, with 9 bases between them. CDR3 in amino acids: CASSFGGGQPQHF. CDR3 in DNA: TGTGCCAGCAGCTTCGGGGGCGGTCAGCCCCAGCATTTT.

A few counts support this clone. CDR3 residues: CSVGGQGAFEQYF. The CDR3 DNA sequence: TGCAGCGTAGGGGGACAGGGGGCGTTTGAGCAGTACTTC. V is TRBV29-1 and J is TRBJ2-7, with 12 bases fitting TRBD1. Germline-derived CDR1 and CDR2 are SQVTM and ANQGSEA. J gave up 7 bases and V 6 bases, and 7 bases lay outside the gene matches. The CDR3 is 13 residues long.

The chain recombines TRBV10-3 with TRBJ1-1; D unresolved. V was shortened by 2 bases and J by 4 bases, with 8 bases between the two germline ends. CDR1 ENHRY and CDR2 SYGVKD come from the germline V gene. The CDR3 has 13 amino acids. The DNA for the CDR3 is TGTGCCATCAGTGAGGACCCTAGCACTGAAGCTTTCTTT. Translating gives CAISEDPSTEAFF.

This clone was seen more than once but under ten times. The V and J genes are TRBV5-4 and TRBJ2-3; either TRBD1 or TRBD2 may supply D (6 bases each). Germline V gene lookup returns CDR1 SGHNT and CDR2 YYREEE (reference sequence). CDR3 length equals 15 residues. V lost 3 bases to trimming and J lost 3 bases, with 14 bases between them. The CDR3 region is CASSWGRGFTDTQYF. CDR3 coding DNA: TGTGCCAGCAGCTGGGGGCGGGGCTTTACAGATACGCAGTATTTT.

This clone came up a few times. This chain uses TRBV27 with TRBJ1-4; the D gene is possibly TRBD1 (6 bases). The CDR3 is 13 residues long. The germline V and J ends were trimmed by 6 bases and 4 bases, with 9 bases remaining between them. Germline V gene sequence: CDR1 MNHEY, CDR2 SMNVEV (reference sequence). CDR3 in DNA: TGTGCCAGCAGGACAGGTTATAATGAAAAACTGTTTTTT. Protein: CASRTGYNEKLFF.

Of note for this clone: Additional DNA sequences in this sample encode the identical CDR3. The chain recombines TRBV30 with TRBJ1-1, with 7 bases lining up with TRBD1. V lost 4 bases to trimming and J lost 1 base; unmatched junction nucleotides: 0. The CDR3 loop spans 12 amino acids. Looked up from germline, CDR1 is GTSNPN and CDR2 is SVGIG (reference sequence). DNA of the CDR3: TGTGCCTGGACAGGGGGGAACACTGAAGCTTTCTTT. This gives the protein CAWTGGNTEAFF.

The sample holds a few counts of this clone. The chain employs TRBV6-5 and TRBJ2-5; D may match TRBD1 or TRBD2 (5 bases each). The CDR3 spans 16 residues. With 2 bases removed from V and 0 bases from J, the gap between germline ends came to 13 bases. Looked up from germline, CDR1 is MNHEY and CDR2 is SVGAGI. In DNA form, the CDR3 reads TGTGCCAGCAGTTACAGTGGGGGTCGCCACCAAGAGACCCAGTACTTC. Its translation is CASSYSGGRHQETQYF.

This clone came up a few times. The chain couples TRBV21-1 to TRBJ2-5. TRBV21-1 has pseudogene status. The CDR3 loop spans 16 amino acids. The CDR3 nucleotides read TGTGCCAGCAGCATCCGGGACCAGATCGTCCTAGAGACCCAGTACTTC. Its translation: CASSIRDQIVLETQYF.

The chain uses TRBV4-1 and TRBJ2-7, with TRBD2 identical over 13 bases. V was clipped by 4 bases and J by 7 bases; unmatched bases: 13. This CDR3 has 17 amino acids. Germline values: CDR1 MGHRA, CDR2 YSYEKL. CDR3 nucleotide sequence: TGCGCCAGCAGCCGAGGACTAGCGGGGGATCCCAAGCGGGAGCAGTACTTC. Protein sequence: CASSRGLAGDPKREQYF.

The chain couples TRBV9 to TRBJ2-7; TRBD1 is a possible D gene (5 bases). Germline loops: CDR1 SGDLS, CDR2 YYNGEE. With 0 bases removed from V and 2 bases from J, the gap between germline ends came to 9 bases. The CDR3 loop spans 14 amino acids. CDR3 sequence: CASSVDPGPYEQYF. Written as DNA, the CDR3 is TGTGCCAGCAGCGTAGATCCAGGGCCCTACGAGCAGTACTTC.

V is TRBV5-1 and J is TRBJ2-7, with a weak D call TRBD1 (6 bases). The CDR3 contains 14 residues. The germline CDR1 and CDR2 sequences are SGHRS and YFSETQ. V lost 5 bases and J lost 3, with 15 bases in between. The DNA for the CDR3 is TGCGCCAGCAGTCTCGGGTCAGGGGACTACGAGCAGTACTTC. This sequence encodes CASSLGSGDYEQYF.

CDR3 coding DNA: TGTGCCAGCAGTCCGTGGGGAGGAAAACTGTTTTTT. It codes for CASSPWGGKLFF. The chain is built from TRBV6-5 and TRBJ1-4; D not resolved. Germline loops: CDR1 MNHEY, CDR2 SVGAGI. V gave up 5 bases and J gave up 10 bases, with 11 bases separating them. The CDR3 totals 12 residues.

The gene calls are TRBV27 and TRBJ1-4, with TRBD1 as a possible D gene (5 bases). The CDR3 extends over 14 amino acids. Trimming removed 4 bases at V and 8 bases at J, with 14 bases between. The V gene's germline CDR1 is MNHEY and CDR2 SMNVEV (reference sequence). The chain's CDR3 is CASSSRQLVEKLFF. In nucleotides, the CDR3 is TGTGCCAGCAGTTCACGACAGTTGGTGGAAAAACTGTTTTTT.

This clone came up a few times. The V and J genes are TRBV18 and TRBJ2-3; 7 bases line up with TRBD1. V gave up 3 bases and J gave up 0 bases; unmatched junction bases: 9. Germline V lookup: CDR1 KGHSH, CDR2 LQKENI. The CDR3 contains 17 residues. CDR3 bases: TGTGCCAGCTCACCCAGTGAGGGGGCTACTAGCACAGATACGCAGTATTTT. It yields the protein CASSPSEGATSTDTQYF.

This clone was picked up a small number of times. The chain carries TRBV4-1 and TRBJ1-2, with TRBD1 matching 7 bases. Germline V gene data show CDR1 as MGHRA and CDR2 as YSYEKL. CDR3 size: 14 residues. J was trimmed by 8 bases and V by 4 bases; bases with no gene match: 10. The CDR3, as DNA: TGCGCCAGCAGCCTCCCGGGACAGCCGCACGGCTACACCTTC. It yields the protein CASSLPGQPHGYTF.